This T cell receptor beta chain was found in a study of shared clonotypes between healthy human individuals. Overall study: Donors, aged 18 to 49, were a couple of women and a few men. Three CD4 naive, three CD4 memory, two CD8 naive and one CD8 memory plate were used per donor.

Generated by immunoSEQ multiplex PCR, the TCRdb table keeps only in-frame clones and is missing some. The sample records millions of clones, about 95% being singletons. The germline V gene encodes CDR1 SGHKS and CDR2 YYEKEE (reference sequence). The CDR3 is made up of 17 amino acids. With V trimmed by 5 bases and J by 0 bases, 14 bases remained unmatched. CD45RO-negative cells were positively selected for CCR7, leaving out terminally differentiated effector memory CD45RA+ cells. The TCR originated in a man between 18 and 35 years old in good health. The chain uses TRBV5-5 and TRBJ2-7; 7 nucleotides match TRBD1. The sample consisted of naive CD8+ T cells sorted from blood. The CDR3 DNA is TGTGCCAGCAGTTTTTACCGGGACAGTACGGGCTCCTACGAGCAGTACTTC. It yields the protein CASSFYRDSTGSYEQYF. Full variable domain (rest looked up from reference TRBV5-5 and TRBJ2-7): DAGVTQSPTHLIKTRGQQVTLRCSPISGHKSVSWYQQVLGQGPQFIFQYYEKEERGRGNFPDRFSARQFPNYSSELNVNALLLGDSALYLCASSFYRDSTGSYEQYFGPGTRLTVT.